A single sample is the source of the 28 T cell receptor beta chains below, sequenced in a study of blood T cell repertoires in COVID-19. Clones were read by immunoSEQ multiplex PCR, and TCRdb kept only the in-frame ones, dropping some. The sample yields approximately 19,000 clones, about 81% seen once. What was sequenced was peripheral blood. Receptor source: a man in his sixties with acute or convalescent COVID-19.

The V call is TRBV5-6, the J call TRBJ1-1; no clear D. The CDR3 length is 14 residues. V was clipped by 4 bases and J by 0 bases, with 10 bases between them. Germline assignment: CDR1 SGHDT and CDR2 YYEEEE. The CDR3 loop is CASSRWRLNTEAFF. The CDR3 bases are TGTGCCAGCAGCCGCTGGAGACTGAACACTGAAGCTTTCTTT.

This clone was seen more than once but under ten times. The chain carries TRBV10-3 and TRBJ1-2; 7 nucleotides line up with TRBD1. This CDR3 spans 18 amino acids. Per the germline V gene, CDR1 is ENHRY and CDR2 is SYGVKD. V trimming: 2 bases; J trimming: 8 bases; junction bases outside the gene matches: 20. CDR3 region: CAISETSLNTRGSRGYTF. In nucleotides, the CDR3 is TGTGCCATCAGTGAGACCTCCCTTAATACCAGGGGGTCGAGGGGCTACACCTTC.

The J gene is TRBJ1-2, the V gene TRBV19; possibly TRBD1 for D (5 bases). Germline CDR1 reads LNHDA; CDR2 reads SQIVND (reference sequence). The CDR3 contains 15 residues. V lost 5 bases, J lost 2 bases, and 15 bases lay in between. The CDR3, as DNA: TGTGCCAGTAGTCGAACGGGGGGAACCAACTATGGCTACACCTTC. Protein product: CASSRTGGTNYGYTF.

The genes are TRBV4-1 and TRBJ1-1; perhaps TRBD1 as D (6 bases). Germline V gene data show CDR1 as MGHRA and CDR2 as YSYEKL. Trimming pared 1 base from V and 4 bases from J, leaving 13 bases between. The CDR3 is made up of 15 amino acids. The CDR3 nucleotides are TGCGCCAGCAGCCAAGTCGGGGGGGGCTTCACTGAAGCTTTCTTT. Its translation is CASSQVGGGFTEAFF.

The chain has TRBV2 and TRBJ2-5, with 7 positions matching TRBD2. Germline CDR1 is SNHLY and CDR2 is FYNNEI. Trimming took 3 bases from V and 5 from J; bases not matched to a gene: 3. The CDR3 sequence is 13 residues long. The DNA for the CDR3 is TGTGCCAGCAGTGACTCCGGGAGGGAGACCCAGTACTTC. Protein: CASSDSGRETQYF.

This clone came up a few times. The genes are TRBV29-1 and TRBJ2-7; TRBD2 matches 16 bases. V gave up 4 bases and J gave up 7 bases; unmatched junction bases: 13. Germline V lookup: CDR1 SQVTM, CDR2 ANQGSEA. The CDR3 consists of 17 residues. CDR3 DNA: TGCAGCGTTGCATCACCTGGGACTAGCGGGGGGGCAAGGGAGCAGTACTTC. This encodes CSVASPGTSGGAREQYF.

The rearrangement links TRBV7-9 to TRBJ2-7, with 8 bases aligning to TRBD1. This CDR3 is built from 14 residues. Trimming took 4 bases from V and 2 from J; bases not matched to a gene: 4. Looked up from germline, CDR1 is SEHNR and CDR2 is FQNEAQ (reference sequence). The CDR3 nucleotides read TGTGCCAGCAGCTGGGACAGGAGGACCTACGAGCAGTACTTC. This codes for CASSWDRRTYEQYF.

The CDR3 DNA sequence: TGTGCCAGTAGTGTTCTACAGGGTGTGGGGAATTCACCCCTCCACTTT. Translation gives CASSVLQGVGNSPLHF. J is TRBJ1-6 and V is TRBV19; possibly TRBD1 for D (6 bases). The germline gives CDR1 LNHDA, CDR2 SQIVND (reference sequence). The ends were cut back, 5 bases at V and 7 bases at J, with 18 bases in the middle. The CDR3 runs 16 residues.

This chain uses TRBV27 with TRBJ1-5; a possible D gene is TRBD1 (6 bases). CDR3 length equals 14 residues. V lost 8 bases and J lost 5, with 16 bases in between. The germline V gene has CDR1 MNHEY and CDR2 SMNVEV (reference sequence). CDR3 sequence (DNA): TGTGCCAGCTCACCGCAGGGGTCTCATCAGCCCCAGCATTTT. Translating it yields CASSPQGSHQPQHF.

The genes are TRBV7-9 and TRBJ1-3; D is uncertain. This CDR3 comprises 14 residues. Trimming pared 2 bases from V and 0 bases from J, leaving 5 bases between. Germline values: CDR1 SEHNR, CDR2 FQNEAQ (reference sequence). CDR3 amino acids: CASSLRDSGNTIYF. The CDR3, as DNA: TGTGCCAGCAGCTTAAGAGACTCTGGAAACACCATATATTTT.

This clone was counted a few times. The chain uses TRBV4-1 and TRBJ1-1; 8 bases align to TRBD1. V lost 6 bases to trimming and J lost 5 bases; unmatched junction nucleotides: 5. Germline CDR1 is MGHRA and CDR2 is YSYEKL. CDR3 size: 13 residues. Here the CDR3 reads CASRPTGGTEAFF. In DNA, the CDR3 is TGCGCCAGCAGACCAACAGGGGGTACTGAAGCTTTCTTT.

V is TRBV19 and J is TRBJ2-2; 9 nucleotides align to TRBD1. With 7 bases clipped from V and 3 bases from J, the junction kept 6 bases outside the gene matches. The CDR3 has 15 amino acids. CDR1 LNHDA and CDR2 SQIVND come from the germline V gene (reference sequence). The CDR3: CASKAQGADTGELFF. The CDR3 nucleotides are TGTGCCAGTAAAGCACAGGGGGCTGACACCGGGGAGCTGTTTTTT.

CDR3 protein: CASNDRARTEKLFF. CDR3 in DNA: TGTGCCAGCAATGACAGGGCAAGAACGGAAAAACTGTTTTTT. The genes are TRBV2 and TRBJ1-4; 7 nucleotides align to TRBD1. J was trimmed by 8 bases and V by 7 bases; bases with no gene match: 10. Germline values: CDR1 SNHLY, CDR2 FYNNEI. The CDR3 extends over 14 amino acids.

The J gene is TRBJ1-5, the V gene TRBV2; D possibly corresponds to TRBD1 (5 bases). V was trimmed by 6 bases and J by 7 bases, leaving 10 bases between them. The CDR3 runs to 12 residues. CDR1 is SNHLY and CDR2 is FYNNEI in the germline V gene. The CDR3 region is CASRGEVQPQHF. In nucleotides, the CDR3 is TGTGCCAGCAGGGGGGAGGTACAGCCCCAGCATTTT.

This chain connects TRBV11-2 to TRBJ1-1; 7 positions match TRBD1. With V trimmed by 1 base and J by 0 bases, 5 bases remained unmatched. The CDR3 is made up of 16 amino acids. Germline V gene data show CDR1 as SGHAT and CDR2 as FQNNGV. The CDR3 loop is CASSLVWGQMNTEAFF. The DNA of the CDR3 is TGTGCCAGCAGCTTAGTTTGGGGACAGATGAACACTGAAGCTTTCTTT.

The V and J genes are TRBV2 and TRBJ1-5; 7 bases are a match to TRBD1. The CDR3 sequence is 14 residues long. CDR1 and CDR2 from the germline V gene are SNHLY and FYNNEI. Trimming cost V 7 bases and J 2 bases; bases outside gene matches: 5. CDR3 sequence: CASTDRDGNQPQHF. The CDR3 DNA follows: TGTGCCAGCACTGACAGGGATGGCAATCAGCCCCAGCATTTT.

V gene TRBV6-5 combines with J gene TRBJ1-5; 8 bases are shared with TRBD1. V was clipped by 4 bases and J by 1 base; unmatched bases: 3. This CDR3 contains 15 residues. Germline CDR1 reads MNHEY; CDR2 reads SVGAGI. CDR3 in amino acids: CASSLQGGSNQPQHF. The CDR3 bases are TGTGCCAGCAGTTTACAGGGGGGAAGCAATCAGCCCCAGCATTTT.

This clone has just a few counts. This chain connects TRBV19 to TRBJ2-7; 8 bases line up with TRBD1. The germline V gene has CDR1 LNHDA and CDR2 SQIVND (reference sequence). The CDR3 loop spans 15 amino acids. V shed 1 base and J 0 bases; nucleotides not matched to a gene: 2. CDR3 region: CASSIGTGSSYEQYF. CDR3 nucleotide sequence: TGTGCCAGTAGTATAGGGACAGGGTCCTCCTACGAGCAGTACTTC.

The chain links TRBV7-2 to TRBJ1-2; no clear D. Germline lookup yields CDR1 SGHTA and CDR2 FQGNSA. This CDR3 is built from 12 residues. The V end lost 5 bases, the J end lost 5 bases, and 9 bases lay between the germline ends. CDR3 protein: CASSPSRYGYTF. The CDR3 DNA is TGTGCCAGCAGCCCGTCGAGGTATGGCTACACCTTC. Full variable domain (rest looked up from reference TRBV7-2 and TRBJ1-2): GAGVSQSPSNKVTEKGKDVELRCDPISGHTALYWYRQSLGQGLEFLIYFQGNSAPDKSGLPSDRFSAERTGGSVSTLTIQRTQQEDSAVYLCASSPSRYGYTFGSGTRLTVV.

The chain is built from TRBV24-1 and TRBJ2-5; 9 nucleotides agree with TRBD1. This CDR3 is 16 amino acids long. The V gene end was trimmed by 4 bases and the J gene end by 5 bases; junction bases not matched to a gene: 10. Per germline, CDR1 KGHDR and CDR2 SFDVKD. CDR3 residues: CATSEAGTGSLETQYF. The CDR3 nucleotides read TGTGCCACCAGTGAGGCCGGGACAGGGAGTTTGGAGACCCAGTACTTC.

This clone appeared once. V is TRBV19 and J is TRBJ2-2; 8 bases match TRBD1. Germline-derived CDR1 and CDR2 are LNHDA and SQIVND (reference sequence). The CDR3 consists of 19 residues. V was clipped by 3 bases and J by 1 base; unmatched bases: 13. CDR3 sequence reads: CASSIHGTGAIVNTGELFF. The CDR3 nucleotides read TGTGCCAGTAGTATCCACGGGACAGGAGCCATTGTGAACACCGGGGAGCTGTTTTTT.

This sequence joins TRBV14 and TRBJ2-7; TRBD1 might be the D (6 bases). Germline loops: CDR1 SGHDN, CDR2 FVKESK. CDR3 size: 14 residues. Trimming removed 1 base at V and 3 bases at J, with 10 bases between. In DNA form, the CDR3 reads TGTGCCAGCAGCCAAGGGACAGAGTACTACGAGCAGTACTTC. It specifies CASSQGTEYYEQYF.

CDR3 DNA sequence: TGTGCCAGCAGTCCTCGAGGGGAGCAGTACTTC. It specifies CASSPRGEQYF. This chain links TRBV27 with TRBJ2-7, with D possibly TRBD2 on 5 matching bases. The CDR3 extends over 11 amino acids. V lost 5 bases, J lost 7 bases, and 9 bases lay in between. Germline CDR1 is MNHEY and CDR2 is SMNVEV (reference sequence).

The CDR3 nucleotides are TGTGCCAGCAGCTTTGCAGGGGGAGACTATGGCTACACCTTC. Residues: CASSFAGGDYGYTF. This chain links TRBV7-9 with TRBJ1-2; 7 bases are a match to TRBD1. The V gene end was trimmed by 3 bases and the J gene end by 3 bases; junction bases not matched to a gene: 4. Germline assignment: CDR1 SEHNR and CDR2 FQNEAQ (reference sequence). CDR3 length: 14 residues.

The chain couples TRBV6-5 to TRBJ1-2, with TRBD1 as a possible D gene (6 bases). There are 15 residues in the CDR3. V dropped 2 bases and J dropped 4 bases, with 14 bases sitting between them. Germline assignment: CDR1 MNHEY and CDR2 SVGAGI. The CDR3 region is CASSYSPAGAYGYTF. The CDR3 nucleotides read TGTGCCAGCAGTTACAGTCCTGCAGGGGCCTATGGCTACACCTTC.

V gene TRBV24-1 combines with J gene TRBJ1-2; the D is unclear. Germline V gene sequence: CDR1 KGHDR, CDR2 SFDVKD. The CDR3 is 12 residues long. Trimming stripped 6 bases from V and 2 bases from J, with 6 bases between. The chain's CDR3 is CATSKPNYGYTF. The CDR3 DNA reads TGTGCCACCAGTAAGCCCAACTATGGCTACACCTTC.

J is TRBJ1-3 and V is TRBV5-4, with TRBD1 as a possible D gene (6 bases). The CDR3 length is 13 residues. The germline CDR1 and CDR2 sequences are SGHNT and YYREEE (reference sequence). Trimming removed 1 base from V and 8 bases from J, with 10 bases in between. CDR3: CASSLYRVDTIYF. The CDR3, as DNA: TGTGCCAGCAGCTTGTACAGGGTAGACACCATATATTTT. The full variable domain, in which reference TRBV5-4 and TRBJ1-3 provide the parts outside the CDR3, is ETGVTQSPTHLIKTRGQQVTLRCSSQSGHNTVSWYQQALGQGPQFIFQYYREEENGRGNFPPRFSGLQFPNYSSELNVNALELDDSALYLCASSLYRVDTIYFGEGSWLTVV.

This clone was recorded only once. This sequence joins TRBV12-3 or TRBV12-4 and TRBJ1-2; D may be TRBD1 (5 bases). V shed 6 bases and J shed 3 bases, with 11 bases lying between them. The CDR3 extends over 13 amino acids. The CDR3 sequence is CASRPTEDYGYTF. In DNA form, the CDR3 reads TGTGCCAGCAGGCCGACAGAGGACTATGGCTACACCTTC.